What follows is one TCR beta chain and its context. Antigen: not known. This sample was taken from a study of high-grade serous ovarian cancer treatment subgroups. Study-wide findings and caveats: The analyses considered CDR3 and ignored CDR1 and CDR2.

Assay used: immunoSEQ multiplex PCR; TCRdb lists only in-frame clones, some missing. Of about 1,200 clones in the sample, 65% to 70% were seen once. The tumor samples were collected prior to definitive surgery or chemotherapy. The clonotype originates from a human donor with high-grade serous ovarian cancer. Sequencing was performed on tumor tissue.

The DNA of the CDR3 is TGCGCCAGCATCCTAGGGGACTTGAACACTGAAGCTTTCTTT. Amino acid sequence: CASILGDLNTEAFF. V gene TRBV5-1 combines with J gene TRBJ1-1; D may be TRBD1 (5 bases). The CDR3 loop spans 14 amino acids. Germline-derived CDR1 and CDR2 are SGHRS and YFSETQ. Trimming removed 6 bases from V and 0 bases from J, with 12 bases in between.